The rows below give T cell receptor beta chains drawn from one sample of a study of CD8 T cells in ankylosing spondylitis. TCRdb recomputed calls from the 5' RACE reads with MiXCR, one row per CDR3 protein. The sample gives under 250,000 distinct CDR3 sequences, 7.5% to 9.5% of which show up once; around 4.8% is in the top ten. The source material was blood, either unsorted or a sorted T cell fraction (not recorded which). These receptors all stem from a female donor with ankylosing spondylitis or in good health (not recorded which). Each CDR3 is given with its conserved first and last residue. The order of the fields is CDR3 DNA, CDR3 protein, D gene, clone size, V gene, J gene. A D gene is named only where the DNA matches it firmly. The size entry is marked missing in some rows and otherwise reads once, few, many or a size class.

TGCAGTGCTTCGACCCCGGGACAGGGTAATGAAAAACTGTTTTTT	CSASTPGQGNEKLFF	TRBD1	many	TRBV20-1	TRBJ1-4
TGTGCCAGCAGGGGGGGGGCTCCTCAGCCCCAGCATTTT	CASRGGAPQPQHF	-	few	TRBV2	TRBJ1-5
TGTGCCAGCAGCTTAGCGCGCGGCCACCTAGGCGAGCAGTACTTC	CASSLARGHLGEQYF	-	many	TRBV7-2	TRBJ2-7
TGTGCCAGCAGCGTTCTTAGCGGGAGCGTCGACAATGAGCAGTTCTTC	CASSVLSGSVDNEQFF	TRBD2	many	TRBV7-2	TRBJ2-1
TGTGCCAGCAGTCAAACAGGGGGCCGATACAATGAGCAGTTCTTC	CASSQTGGRYNEQFF	TRBD1	many	TRBV12-3/TRBV12-4	TRBJ2-1
TGCAGCGTTGAGGCCCGGACAGGGACTGGGGCCAACGTCCTGACTTTC	CSVEARTGTGANVLTF	TRBD1	many	TRBV29-1	TRBJ2-6
TGCGCCAGCAGCCCCGGACCGGCCGAGCAAAACATTCAGTACTTC	CASSPGPAEQNIQYF	-	many	TRBV5-1	TRBJ2-4
TGTGCCAGTAGTGCCTTGGGACAGGGAAACACTGAAGCTTTCTTT	CASSALGQGNTEAFF	TRBD1	many	TRBV19	TRBJ1-1
TGTGCCAGCAGCTTACTAGCGGGAGACATCACGGGCACAGATACGCAGTATTTT	CASSLLAGDITGTDTQYF	TRBD2	-	TRBV12-3/TRBV12-4	TRBJ2-3
TGTGCCAGCAGTTCCGAGGCGGGGAACACTGAAGCTTTCTTT	CASSSEAGNTEAFF	-	many	TRBV6-2/TRBV6-3	TRBJ1-1
TGCAGTGCTAGAGTAGGATATTCCTACGAGCAGTACTTC	CSARVGYSYEQYF	-	many	TRBV20-1	TRBJ2-7
TGTGCCAGCAGCTTGGTGGGGGGCGGGAATGAGCAGTTCTTC	CASSLVGGGNEQFF	-	few	TRBV5-6	TRBJ2-1
TGTGCCATCAGTGGACCACAGGGGAACACCGGGGAGCTGTTTTTT	CAISGPQGNTGELFF	-	many	TRBV10-3	TRBJ2-2
TGCGCCAGCAGCCAAGATTCAGGGTTCTACGAGCAGTACTTC	CASSQDSGFYEQYF	-	many	TRBV4-3	TRBJ2-7
TGTGCCAGCAGTTTAATTCGGGGAAACACCATATATTTT	CASSLIRGNTIYF	-	many	TRBV12-3/TRBV12-4	TRBJ1-3
TGTGCCAGCAGCCCCACCCATGGCACCGGGGAGCTGTTTTTT	CASSPTHGTGELFF	-	once	TRBV7-6	TRBJ2-2
TGTGCCAGCAGCACCGGGACAGGGGGTGTTGAGCAGTTCTTC	CASSTGTGGVEQFF	TRBD1	-	TRBV7-9	TRBJ2-1
TGTGCCAGCAGTTTAACGACTAGCGGGATCACAGATACGCAGTATTTT	CASSLTTSGITDTQYF	TRBD2	many	TRBV12-3/TRBV12-4	TRBJ2-3
TGTGCCAGCAGCTTGGGACTAGCGGCCTACAATGAGCAGTTCTTC	CASSLGLAAYNEQFF	TRBD2	many	TRBV5-6	TRBJ2-1
TGTGCCAGCAGCTTAGGAGGGACCACAGATACGCAGTATTTT	CASSLGGTTDTQYF	-	many	TRBV7-2	TRBJ2-3
TGCAGTGCTAGAGCACGGGACAGGCTCACTGAAGCTTTCTTT	CSARARDRLTEAFF	TRBD1	many	TRBV20-1	TRBJ1-1
TGCAGTGTCTCTCGCGGACTAGCGGGAGCCCGTATCTACGAGCAGTACTTC	CSVSRGLAGARIYEQYF	TRBD2	many	TRBV20-1	TRBJ2-7
TGCAGTGCGATCGAAGGTTCCGACTACAATGAGCAGTTCTTC	CSAIEGSDYNEQFF	-	many	TRBV20-1	TRBJ2-1
TGTGCCAGCAGCTTGTGGGACAGCTCCTACGAGCAGTACTTC	CASSLWDSSYEQYF	TRBD1	many	TRBV13	TRBJ2-7
TGTGCCAGCAGCTTAATGGCGACAGGGATGACCGGGGAGCTGTTTTTT	CASSLMATGMTGELFF	TRBD1	few	TRBV7-2	TRBJ2-2
TGCAGTGCTAGTGGGGGGGGACACTACGAGCAGTACTTC	CSASGGGHYEQYF	-	many	TRBV20-1	TRBJ2-7
TGCAGTGCTAGAGATCAGGTGAGATCCTACAATGAGCAGTTCTTC	CSARDQVRSYNEQFF	-	many	TRBV20-1	TRBJ2-1
TGTGCCATCAGTGAGTCGATATCCCCTACCGGCCAAGAGACCCAGTACTTC	CAISESISPTGQETQYF	-	-	TRBV10-3	TRBJ2-5
TGTGCCAGCAGCCGCGGACTAGCGGACCAAGAGACCCAGTACTTC	CASSRGLADQETQYF	TRBD2	few	TRBV7-9	TRBJ2-5
TGTGCCAGCAGCTTAACGGCTAGCCCTTCGTCCACCGGGGAGCTGTTTTTT	CASSLTASPSSTGELFF	-	many	TRBV7-7	TRBJ2-2
TGCGCCAGCAGCCAAGAATTCACCGGGACGGGAGGCTACACCTTC	CASSQEFTGTGGYTF	-	many	TRBV4-1	TRBJ1-2
TGTGCCAGCAGCTTAGTTAGCGGGAGGGCCTCGACGCAGTATTTT	CASSLVSGRASTQYF	TRBD2	-	TRBV7-2	TRBJ2-3
TGTGCCAGCAAAGTACAGGGGTTGTACACCGGGGAGCTGTTTTTT	CASKVQGLYTGELFF	TRBD1	many	TRBV2	TRBJ2-2
TGTGCCATCAGTGGACAGGGAAGGGAAGGGACCCAGTACTTC	CAISGQGREGTQYF	TRBD1	many	TRBV10-3	TRBJ2-5
TGTGCCAGCAGCTTAGCGCGGGACAGGGCCTATGGCTACACCTTC	CASSLARDRAYGYTF	TRBD1	-	TRBV7-2	TRBJ1-2
TGTGCCAGCAGCTTTATCATCGGACTAGCGGGAGGGATCGCCTACGAGCAGTACTTC	CASSFIIGLAGGIAYEQYF	TRBD2	few	TRBV7-8	TRBJ2-7
TGTGCCAGCAGCCCCGGGACCACAGATACGCAGTATTTT	CASSPGTTDTQYF	-	many	TRBV5-4	TRBJ2-3
TGTGCCAGCTCTTTCCTTTTCAATGAGCAGTTCTTC	CASSFLFNEQFF	-	many	TRBV6-2/TRBV6-3	TRBJ2-1
TGTGCCAGTAGTTCCCGGGCCAGGGCCAGCTCCTACAATGAGCAGTTCTTC	CASSSRARASSYNEQFF	-	many	TRBV19	TRBJ2-1
TGTGCCAGCAGTTCCCGACAGGGTATATACGAGCAGTACTTC	CASSSRQGIYEQYF	TRBD1	few	TRBV6-2/TRBV6-3	TRBJ2-7
TGCAGTGCTTCAGTCCGTACGAGGGTCGGTCAGCCCCAGCATTTT	CSASVRTRVGQPQHF	-	many	TRBV20-1	TRBJ1-5
TGTGCCAGCAGCCAAGGCGGCGGGAGGGCAGATACGCAGTATTTT	CASSQGGGRADTQYF	TRBD2	many	TRBV3-1	TRBJ2-3